The next 30 T cell receptor beta chains were all read from a single sample in a study of shared clonotypes between healthy human individuals. Assay: immunoSEQ multiplex PCR; the TCRdb copy retains only in-frame clones and omits some. The sample shows hundreds of thousands of clones, roughly 97% of them seen only once. Material for sequencing was naive CD4+ T cells sorted from blood. Sample subset: CD45RA+ positively selected. These receptors were collected from a young woman in good health.

This clone was detected a few times. The gene calls are TRBV2 and TRBJ1-5; no reliable D call. V lost 3 bases to trimming and J lost 5 bases, with 11 bases between them. Germline-derived CDR1 and CDR2 are SNHLY and FYNNEI. The CDR3 consists of 14 residues. The DNA of the CDR3 is TGTGCCAGCAGTGATTCGGAGACGGATCAGCCCCAGCATTTT. This sequence encodes CASSDSETDQPQHF.

The chain recombines TRBV4-1 with TRBJ1-4; TRBD1 matches at 8 bases. Germline CDR1 MGHRA, CDR2 YSYEKL. The CDR3 totals 17 residues. Trimming took 4 bases from V and 16 from J; bases not matched to a gene: 23. The CDR3 region has the DNA TGCGCCAGCAGCCTAATACCGTTTCCCAGGGGGCCGAATGGACCGTTTTTT. Its protein is CASSLIPFPRGPNGPFF.

This chain joins TRBV6-6 and TRBJ2-3; 13 bases are shared with TRBD2. Germline values: CDR1 MNHNY, CDR2 SVGAGI (reference sequence). Trimming cost V 7 bases and J 2 bases; bases outside gene matches: 6. The CDR3 extends over 16 amino acids. The CDR3: CASTPGLAGATDTQYF. For the CDR3, the DNA is TGTGCCAGCACTCCAGGACTAGCGGGAGCCACAGATACGCAGTATTTT.

The sample holds one count of this clone. This chain connects TRBV28 to TRBJ2-2, with D maybe TRBD1 (5 bases). V lost 4 bases, J lost 5 bases, and 11 bases lay in between. CDR3 length: 14 amino acids. The V gene's germline CDR1 is MDHEN and CDR2 SYDVKM. The CDR3 DNA reads as TGTGCCAGCAGTTCATTACAGGTGACCGGGGAGCTGTTTTTT. It translates to CASSSLQVTGELFF.

The chain is built from TRBV2 and TRBJ1-2; 7 bases agree with TRBD1. V lost 1 base and J lost 1; bases outside the gene matches: 6. This CDR3 contains 16 residues. Germline V CDR1 and CDR2: SNHLY, FYNNEI. The DNA for the CDR3 is TGTGCCAGCAGTGAAGTCCGGGACAGCAGTAACTATGGCTACACCTTC. It codes for CASSEVRDSSNYGYTF.

V gene TRBV21-1 combines with J gene TRBJ2-5; the table's D call TRBD2 went unverified against the DNA. TRBV21-1 is an annotated pseudogene. The CDR3 contains 16 residues. The CDR3: CASSKASGSHQETQYF. The CDR3 nucleotides are TGTGCCAGCAGCAAAGCCAGCGGGAGTCACCAAGAGACCCAGTACTTC.

The chain has TRBV7-6 and TRBJ1-4, with no clear D. The CDR3 has 13 amino acids. The germline V and J ends were trimmed by 2 bases and 8 bases, with 9 bases remaining between them. The germline V gene encodes CDR1 SGHVS and CDR2 FNYEAQ. The CDR3 DNA reads TGTGCCAGCAGCTTAAGACTGGGAGAAAAACTGTTTTTT. Protein sequence: CASSLRLGEKLFF.

In this sample, this clone turned up once. This chain joins TRBV6-5 and TRBJ2-1; TRBD1 aligns across 9 bases. Germline values: CDR1 MNHEY, CDR2 SVGAGI. This CDR3 region has 13 residues. V gave up 7 bases and J gave up 16 bases; unmatched junction bases: 14. CDR3 sequence: CASTQTGGQGVFF. The CDR3 region has the DNA TGTGCCAGCACCCAAACCGGGGGACAGGGCGTTTTCTTC.

In its sample, this clone was seen once. The chain links TRBV2 to TRBJ2-7; TRBD2 agrees at 8 bases. This CDR3 is built from 14 residues. CDR1 and CDR2 from the germline V gene are SNHLY and FYNNEI. V shed 7 bases and J 0 bases; nucleotides not matched to a gene: 5. In DNA, the CDR3 is TGTGCCAGCAACTTAGCGGGATCCTCCTACGAGCAGTACTTC. Translation gives CASNLAGSSYEQYF.

Comment on this clone: This specimen includes other DNA sequences encoding the same CDR3. The chain carries TRBV5-1 and TRBJ2-7; D remains unclear. CDR3 size: 14 residues. Germline loops: CDR1 SGHRS, CDR2 YFSETQ. V lost 0 bases, J lost 1 base, and 8 bases lay in between. The CDR3 DNA sequence: TGCGCCAGCAGCTTGGTCGCAGGTTCCTACGAGCAGTACTTC. It translates to CASSLVAGSYEQYF. The full variable domain, its missing parts supplied by reference TRBV5-1 and TRBJ2-7, is KAGVTQTPRYLIKTRGQQVTLSCSPISGHRSVSWYQQTPGQGLQFLFEYFSETQRNKGNFPGRFSGRQFSNSRSEMNVSTLELGDSALYLCASSLVAGSYEQYFGPGTRLTVT.

The V and J genes are TRBV11-2 and TRBJ1-6; TRBD1 matches 7 bases. The CDR3 totals 15 residues. V shed 4 bases, J shed 5 bases, and the junction held 5 bases outside the gene matches. Germline CDR1 reads SGHAT; CDR2 reads FQNNGV. The CDR3 coding sequence is TGTGCCAGCAGCTCAAACAGGGGAAATAATTCACCCCTCCACTTT. This gives the protein CASSSNRGNNSPLHF.

This clone appeared once. One end of the junction varies from germline; a read error may be responsible. V usage is TRBV29-1 and J usage is TRBJ2-1; 11 positions agree with TRBD2. The CDR3 is 13 residues long. Germline lookup yields CDR1 SQVTM and CDR2 ANQGSEA. For the CDR3, the DNA is TGCAGCGTCGCGGGACTAGCGGACAAAGAGCAGTTCTTC. The encoded protein is CSVAGLADKEQFF.

The chain couples TRBV5-1 to TRBJ2-2, with 10 nucleotides matching TRBD2. Trimming cost V 4 bases and J 0 bases; bases outside gene matches: 3. Germline V CDR1 and CDR2: SGHRS, YFSETQ. CDR3 length: 16 residues. In DNA, the CDR3 is TGCGCCAGCAGCCGAACTAGCGGGGCGAACACCGGGGAGCTGTTTTTT. Its translation is CASSRTSGANTGELFF.

In this sample, this clone turned up once. V gene TRBV19 combines with J gene TRBJ1-3; possible D gene TRBD1, 6 bases. The V end lost 7 bases, the J end lost 4 bases, and 14 bases lay between the germline ends. Germline V gene sequence: CDR1 LNHDA, CDR2 SQIVND (reference sequence). The CDR3 runs to 14 residues. As DNA, the CDR3 is TGTGCCAGTACTAATACAGGGTCGGGAAACACCATATATTTT. The encoded protein is CASTNTGSGNTIYF.

The V and J genes are TRBV28 and TRBJ1-2; 7 bases match TRBD1. The germline gives CDR1 MDHEN, CDR2 SYDVKM. CDR3 length: 15 residues. V shed 0 bases and J 5 bases; nucleotides not matched to a gene: 6. DNA for the CDR3: TGTGCCAGCAGTTTATGGGCCGGGACAGCTTATGGCTACACCTTC. Translating it yields CASSLWAGTAYGYTF.

This clone was seen a single time. V is TRBV6-5 and J is TRBJ2-7; perhaps TRBD2 as D (6 bases). V was pared by 2 bases and J by 2 bases, with 7 bases between. The germline CDR1 and CDR2 sequences are MNHEY and SVGAGI. The CDR3 runs 13 residues. The DNA for the CDR3 is TGTGCCAGCAGTTACCCGGGAGCCTACGAGCAGTACTTC. It yields the protein CASSYPGAYEQYF.

The chain has TRBV7-9 and TRBJ2-1; TRBD2 matches 11 bases. This CDR3 has 17 residues. Trimming cost V 4 bases and J 9 bases; bases outside gene matches: 14. Looked up from germline, CDR1 is SEHNR and CDR2 is FQNEAQ (reference sequence). Here the CDR3 DNA reads TGTGCCAGCAGCTCCTCTAGCGGGAGGTCAATAGGTGGTGAGCAGTTCTTC. Its translation is CASSSSSGRSIGGEQFF. Variable domain in full (rest from reference TRBV7-9 and TRBJ2-1): DTGVSQNPRHKITKRGQNVTFRCDPISEHNRLYWYRQTLGQGPEFLTYFQNEAQLEKSRLLSDRFSAERPKGSFSTLEIQRTEQGDSAMYLCASSSSSGRSIGGEQFFGPGTRLTVL.

This chain joins TRBV6-1 and TRBJ2-7; D is ambiguous. The V gene lost 6 bases and the J gene lost 2 bases, with 5 bases spanning the gap. CDR1 MNHNS and CDR2 SASEGT come from the germline V gene. The CDR3 length is 11 residues. CDR3 residues: CASRAAYEQYF. CDR3 nucleotide sequence: TGTGCCAGCAGGGCGGCCTACGAGCAGTACTTC.

This rearrangement joins TRBV28 to TRBJ2-2; D assignment may be TRBD1 or TRBD2 (7 bases each). CDR1 is MDHEN, CDR2 SYDVKM, per germline. V was cut by 6 bases and J by 5 bases, with 16 bases left in between. The CDR3 spans 15 residues. CDR3 in amino acids: CASRRGGTVTGELFF. The CDR3 DNA reads as TGTGCCAGCAGGAGGGGAGGGACAGTTACCGGGGAGCTGTTTTTT. Full variable domain (rest looked up from reference TRBV28 and TRBJ2-2): DVKVTQSSRYLVKRTGEKVFLECVQDMDHENMFWYRQDPGLGLRLIYFSYDVKMKEKGDIPEGYSVSREKKERFSLILESASTNQTSMYLCASRRGGTVTGELFFGEGSRLTVL.

The genes are TRBV30 and TRBJ1-2; possible D gene TRBD1, 6 bases. Germline V gives CDR1 GTSNPN, CDR2 SVGIG (reference sequence). CDR3 length: 10 residues. V was pared by 5 bases and J by 5 bases, with 6 bases between. CDR3 amino acids: CAWGQYGYTF. CDR3 DNA: TGTGCCTGGGGACAGTATGGCTACACCTTC.

The rearrangement links TRBV7-9 to TRBJ2-1; a weak D match, TRBD2 (6 bases). Germline V CDR1 and CDR2: SEHNR, FQNEAQ (reference sequence). The CDR3 runs to 14 residues. V was trimmed by 8 bases and J by 4 bases, leaving 15 bases between them. CDR3 nucleotides: TGTGCCAGCGCCGGGGGAGCGGGTTACAATGAGCAGTTCTTC. Translation: CASAGGAGYNEQFF.

The rearrangement links TRBV14 to TRBJ2-7, with D perhaps TRBD1 (6 bases). V was shortened by 2 bases and J by 4 bases, with 15 bases between the two germline ends. Germline V CDR1 and CDR2: SGHDN, FVKESK. This CDR3 spans 15 amino acids. This CDR3 reads CASSQLQGRAYEQYF. CDR3 sequence (DNA): TGTGCCAGCAGCCAACTACAGGGTAGAGCTTACGAGCAGTACTTC. Full variable domain (rest looked up from reference TRBV14 and TRBJ2-7): EAGVTQFPSHSVIEKGQTVTLRCDPISGHDNLYWYRRVMGKEIKFLLHFVKESKQDESGMPNNRFLAERTGGTYSTLKVQPAELEDSGVYFCASSQLQGRAYEQYFGPGTRLTVT.

The rearrangement links TRBV7-3 to TRBJ2-2; D may be TRBD2 (5 bases). Trimming shortened V by 5 bases and J by 6 bases, and 10 bases separated the two germline ends. The CDR3 extends over 13 amino acids. Germline V CDR1 and CDR2: SGHTA, FQGTGA. CDR3 in amino acids: CASSPGVAGELFF. CDR3 coding DNA: TGTGCCAGCAGCCCCGGGGTCGCCGGGGAGCTGTTTTTT.

The J gene is TRBJ1-1, the V gene TRBV27; D not certain. V dropped 0 bases and J dropped 3 bases, with 8 bases sitting between them. CDR3 length equals 14 residues. In germline, CDR1 is MNHEY, CDR2 SMNVEV (reference sequence). The CDR3 DNA is TGTGCCAGCAGTTTATCGGCGGGCGACACTGAAGCTTTCTTT. It codes for CASSLSAGDTEAFF.

This chain connects TRBV19 to TRBJ1-3, with D perhaps matching TRBD1 (5 bases). Per germline, CDR1 LNHDA and CDR2 SQIVND (reference sequence). The ends were cut back, 6 bases at V and 8 bases at J, with 23 bases in the middle. This CDR3 spans 16 amino acids. In nucleotides, the CDR3 is TGTGCCAGTAGCTCGGCGGGGCGCACGGGTGAAGACACCATATATTTT. Amino acid sequence: CASSSAGRTGEDTIYF.

In its sample, this clone was seen once. The chain uses TRBV5-1 and TRBJ1-1; D not certain. CDR3 size: 14 residues. Trimming cost V 7 bases and J 0 bases, with 13 bases left between them. Germline lookup yields CDR1 SGHRS and CDR2 YFSETQ. CDR3 DNA: TGCGCCAGCCATAATTTAGGAATGAACACTGAAGCTTTCTTT. As protein: CASHNLGMNTEAFF. Together with reference TRBV5-1 and TRBJ1-1, the CDR3 gives the full variable domain: KAGVTQTPRYLIKTRGQQVTLSCSPISGHRSVSWYQQTPGQGLQFLFEYFSETQRNKGNFPGRFSGRQFSNSRSEMNVSTLELGDSALYLCASHNLGMNTEAFFGQGTRLTVV.

The chain employs TRBV7-9 and TRBJ2-7; the match to TRBD1 covers 7 bases. CDR1 and CDR2 from the germline V gene are SEHNR and FQNEAQ (reference sequence). Germline trimming cut 3 bases from V and 2 bases from J; bases unmatched to any gene: 4. This CDR3 is 14 amino acids long. CDR3 sequence (DNA): TGTGCCAGCAGCTTCCCAGGGGGAACCTACGAGCAGTACTTC. Its translation: CASSFPGGTYEQYF.

The rearrangement uses TRBV5-6 and TRBJ2-3; 12 bases line up with TRBD2. The CDR3 is 16 residues long. The germline V gene has CDR1 SGHDT and CDR2 YYEEEE. V shed 3 bases and J 2 bases; nucleotides not matched to a gene: 4. DNA for the CDR3: TGTGCCAGCAGCTATGGGACTAGCGGGTACACAGATACGCAGTATTTT. Translating gives CASSYGTSGYTDTQYF. The entire variable domain, with the rest obtained from reference TRBV5-6 and TRBJ2-3, is as follows: DAGVTQSPTHLIKTRGQQVTLRCSPKSGHDTVSWYQQALGQGPQFIFQYYEEEERQRGNFPDRFSGHQFPNYSSELNVNALLLGDSALYLCASSYGTSGYTDTQYFGPGTRLTVL.

The chain couples TRBV2 to TRBJ2-1; 9 positions match TRBD2. The CDR3 sequence is 15 residues long. CDR1 and CDR2 from the germline V gene are SNHLY and FYNNEI. The V and J ends lost 6 bases and 6 bases, in that order; junction bases with no gene match: 9. The CDR3 reads CASRVPGTSLNEQFF. The CDR3 nucleotides are TGTGCCAGCAGGGTCCCCGGGACTAGCCTCAATGAGCAGTTCTTC.

The rearrangement links TRBV10-1 to TRBJ1-2; 7 bases map to TRBD1. The length of the CDR3 is 16 residues. The germline gives CDR1 WNHNN, CDR2 SYGVQD (reference sequence). Trimming removed 4 bases from V and 4 bases from J; junction bases left unmatched: 12. CDR3 DNA sequence: TGCGCCAGCAGTGCGACCGGGACAGACGAATTCTATGGCTACACCTTC. It is translated as CASSATGTDEFYGYTF.